The rows below give T cell receptor beta chains drawn from one sample of a study of T-cell memory formation after mild COVID-19. One entry per CDR3 protein results from TCRdb running MiXCR on the 5' RACE reads. This sample has roughly 170,000 distinct CDR3 sequences, with 20% to 25% found just once. The sample consisted of PBMCs or a T cell subset sorted from them (not recorded which). The receptor source for this set is an adult woman who had mild COVID-19 (a few samples of this study predate the infection). Cell type and time point are not known. Both conserved end residues are part of each CDR3. The D gene is left open where the match is weak. Not every row has a clone size; where given, it reads once, few, many or a size class.

J | V | D | size | CDR3 | DNA
TRBJ2-7 | TRBV2 | TRBD1 | - | CASRAGTASTYEQYF | TGTGCCAGCAGGGCCGGGACAGCGTCGACCTACGAGCAGTACTTC
TRBJ2-7 | TRBV15 | TRBD2 | few | CATSTGGGGYEQYF | TGTGCCACCAGTACCGGGGGGGGCGGCTACGAGCAGTACTTC
TRBJ2-5 | TRBV27 | - | few | CASSNLGQETQYF | TGTGCCAGCAGTAACTTAGGCCAAGAGACCCAGTACTTC
TRBJ1-2 | TRBV7-9 | - | - | CASSPWEYGYTF | TGTGCCAGCAGCCCTTGGGAGTATGGCTACACCTTC
TRBJ1-1 | TRBV5-5 | - | few | CAIPRDRDTEAFF | TGTGCTATCCCAAGGGACCGAGACACTGAAGCTTTCTTT
TRBJ1-2 | TRBV7-9 | TRBD1 | few | CASSRPGQGFYGYTF | TGTGCCAGCAGCCGCCCGGGACAGGGGTTCTATGGCTACACCTTC
TRBJ2-7 | TRBV25-1 | - | - | CASSDRRFGSYEQYF | TGTGCCAGCAGTGATCGGAGGTTCGGCTCCTACGAGCAGTACTTC
TRBJ1-1 | TRBV3-1 | - | few | CASSQGKRGETEAFF | TGTGCCAGCAGCCAAGGGAAAAGGGGGGAAACTGAAGCTTTCTTT
TRBJ1-1 | TRBV5-6 | - | - | CASSSVRMNTEAFF | TGTGCCAGCAGCTCGGTCCGGATGAACACTGAAGCTTTCTTT
TRBJ2-7 | TRBV2 | TRBD2 | - | CASSEWTSGGGEQYF | TGTGCCAGCAGTGAATGGACTAGCGGGGGAGGCGAGCAGTACTTC
TRBJ2-5 | TRBV20-1 | TRBD2 | - | CSARELAGATGETQYF | TGCAGTGCTAGAGAACTAGCGGGGGCCACGGGTGAGACCCAGTACTTC